Each of the 24 T cell receptor beta chains below was sequenced from the same sample in a study of cytomegalovirus exposure and HLA in healthy donors. Measured with immunoSEQ multiplex PCR; TCRdb has only the in-frame clones, and not every one. The sample consists of roughly 150,000 clones, 85% to 90% of them appearing once. Sample: PBMCs. Receptors originate from a woman aged 25 to 45 in good health and CMV-seronegative.

The chain employs TRBV5-4 and TRBJ2-5; TRBD2 matches at 14 bases. In germline, CDR1 is SGHNT, CDR2 YYREEE (reference sequence). This CDR3 has 16 residues. V trimming: 4 bases; J trimming: 1 base; junction bases outside the gene matches: 3. The CDR3 DNA is TGTGCCAGCAGCGTCGGACTAGCGGGAGGCCAAGAGACCCAGTACTTC. This sequence encodes CASSVGLAGGQETQYF.

V is TRBV15 and J is TRBJ1-4; perhaps TRBD1 as D (5 bases). The ends were cut back, 6 bases at V and 5 bases at J, with 10 bases in the middle. Per the germline V gene, CDR1 is LNHNV and CDR2 is YYDKDF (reference sequence). This CDR3 region has 13 residues. CDR3 protein: CATRQAENEKLFF. CDR3 nucleotides: TGTGCCACCAGACAGGCAGAGAATGAAAAACTGTTTTTT.

V and J are TRBV30 and TRBJ2-1; D unresolved. V shed 4 bases and J shed 5 bases, with 6 bases lying between them. CDR3 length: 11 amino acids. From germline, CDR1 is GTSNPN and CDR2 SVGIG (reference sequence). The DNA for the CDR3 is TGTGCCTGGAACGAAAACAATGAGCAGTTCTTC. It yields the protein CAWNENNEQFF.

The chain carries TRBV27 and TRBJ2-5, with TRBD2 matching over 8 bases. Losses at the gene ends were 4 bases for V and 7 bases for J; bases not matched to a gene: 5. The CDR3 sequence is 13 residues long. Germline V CDR1 and CDR2: MNHEY, SMNVEV (reference sequence). Here the CDR3 reads CASSSPAGATQYF. Here the CDR3 DNA reads TGTGCCAGCAGTTCCCCAGCGGGAGCGACCCAGTACTTC.

The chain is built from TRBV7-6 and TRBJ2-1, with a weak D call TRBD1 (6 bases). Germline CDR1 and CDR2: SGHVS and FNYEAQ. Trimming removed 2 bases from V and 7 bases from J, with 6 bases in between. This CDR3 contains 12 residues. The CDR3 loop reads CASSLQGNEQFF. CDR3 bases: TGTGCCAGCAGCTTACAGGGGAATGAGCAGTTCTTC.

The chain links TRBV2 to TRBJ2-1; 7 bases fit TRBD2. The CDR3 covers 16 residues. Germline CDR1 reads SNHLY; CDR2 reads FYNNEI. The V gene end was trimmed by 6 bases and the J gene end by 7 bases; junction bases not matched to a gene: 15. CDR3 sequence (DNA): TGTGCCAGCAGACCCCCCGGGGGGAGGTGGGGGAATGAGCAGTTCTTC. It codes for CASRPPGGRWGNEQFF.

The chain employs TRBV5-1 and TRBJ2-1, with 14 bases that match TRBD2. The trim removed 3 bases at V and 7 bases at J, leaving 6 bases unmatched. This CDR3 has 16 residues. The germline V gene encodes CDR1 SGHRS and CDR2 YFSETQ. Written as DNA, the CDR3 is TGCGCCAGCAGCTACCTAGGACTAGCGGGAGGAAATGAGCAGTTCTTC. Translated, it gives CASSYLGLAGGNEQFF. Drawing the rest from reference TRBV5-1 and TRBJ2-1, the complete variable domain is KAGVTQTPRYLIKTRGQQVTLSCSPISGHRSVSWYQQTPGQGLQFLFEYFSETQRNKGNFPGRFSGRQFSNSRSEMNVSTLELGDSALYLCASSYLGLAGGNEQFFGPGTRLTVL.

This chain uses TRBV19 with TRBJ1-5; 8 bases match TRBD1. Trimming cost V 6 bases and J 7 bases; bases outside gene matches: 5. This CDR3 spans 13 amino acids. Looked up from germline, CDR1 is LNHDA and CDR2 is SQIVND (reference sequence). In DNA form, the CDR3 reads TGTGCCAGTAGCCTACAGGGGGACCAGCCCCAGCATTTT. Encoded protein: CASSLQGDQPQHF.

This chain joins TRBV7-2 and TRBJ1-5; tentatively, D is TRBD1 (5 bases). Trimming left V 3 bases short and J 3 bases short, with 9 bases between. Per germline, CDR1 SGHTA and CDR2 FQGNSA. CDR3 length: 14 residues. CDR3 protein: CASSFQGANQPQHF. The CDR3 nucleotides are TGTGCCAGCAGCTTTCAGGGTGCCAATCAGCCCCAGCATTTT.

This chain links TRBV19 with TRBJ2-1, with TRBD2 identical over 9 bases. Germline CDR1 reads LNHDA; CDR2 reads SQIVND (reference sequence). Trimming took 8 bases from V and 2 from J; bases not matched to a gene: 4. CDR3 length: 14 amino acids. The CDR3 region is CASRLAGPYNEQFF. The CDR3 DNA is TGTGCCAGTCGGCTAGCGGGGCCCTACAATGAGCAGTTCTTC.

The V call is TRBV30, the J call TRBJ1-2; D call uncertain. The V gene's germline CDR1 is GTSNPN and CDR2 SVGIG (reference sequence). The length of the CDR3 is 15 residues. The V gene lost 4 bases and the J gene lost 4 bases, with 19 bases spanning the gap. CDR3 in amino acids: CAWTFYRTGFYGYTF. CDR3 nucleotide sequence: TGTGCCTGGACCTTCTACAGAACCGGATTCTATGGCTACACCTTC.

J is TRBJ1-5 and V is TRBV5-1, with D perhaps matching TRBD1 (5 bases). The germline V gene has CDR1 SGHRS and CDR2 YFSETQ. The CDR3 totals 14 residues. Trimming stripped 4 bases from V and 5 bases from J, with 13 bases between. CDR3 in DNA: TGCGCCAGCAGCGATGGGACGGGTGATCAGCCCCAGCATTTT. Amino acid sequence: CASSDGTGDQPQHF.

On this clone: This CDR3 is also generated by other DNA sequences in the sample. CDR3 sequence: CSVDGDSYEQYF. DNA of the CDR3: TGCAGCGTTGATGGTGACTCCTACGAGCAGTACTTC. The V gene is TRBV29-1, the J gene TRBJ2-7; D not resolved. The germline V gene has CDR1 SQVTM and CDR2 ANQGSEA. There are 12 residues in the CDR3. The germline V and J ends were trimmed by 3 bases and 0 bases, with 6 bases remaining between them.

The chain combines TRBV5-4 with TRBJ1-2; 7 nucleotides align to TRBD1. The V segment lost 4 bases and the J segment 6 bases; nucleotides outside the gene matches: 6. The length of the CDR3 is 13 residues. In germline, CDR1 is SGHNT, CDR2 YYREEE (reference sequence). DNA for the CDR3: TGTGCCAGCAGCCGACAGGGACTCAATGGCTACACCTTC. Its translation: CASSRQGLNGYTF.

The rearrangement links TRBV5-1 to TRBJ2-3; TRBD1 aligns across 7 bases. Trimming at V came to 6 bases and at J to 5 bases, leaving 9 bases not matched to a gene. Germline V CDR1 and CDR2: SGHRS, YFSETQ. There are 14 residues in the CDR3. CDR3 loop: CASINDRAGDTQYF. The DNA of the CDR3 is TGCGCCAGCATCAACGACAGGGCTGGAGATACGCAGTATTTT.

This clone was seen a handful of times. The rearrangement links TRBV7-9 to TRBJ1-5; tentatively, D is TRBD1 (5 bases). V lost 5 bases and J 5 bases, leaving 16 bases between the germline ends. CDR3 size: 15 residues. Germline V gene sequence: CDR1 SEHNR, CDR2 FQNEAQ (reference sequence). CDR3 sequence (DNA): TGTGCCAGCAGCCCCCGCGAGGGGACGGATCAGCCCCAGCATTTT. Its translation: CASSPREGTDQPQHF.

The chain links TRBV5-1 to TRBJ2-7; D may be TRBD1 or TRBD2 (5 bases each). Trimming cost V 4 bases and J 5 bases, with 16 bases left between them. Germline V gene sequence: CDR1 SGHRS, CDR2 YFSETQ. The CDR3 runs 14 residues. The CDR3 DNA follows: TGCGCCAGCAGCCCGGGACCGGTAGTCAACGAGCAGTACTTC. Amino acid sequence: CASSPGPVVNEQYF.

The chain carries TRBV9 and TRBJ2-2; D tentatively fits TRBD1 or TRBD2 (5 bases each). V was clipped by 1 base and J by 3 bases, with 16 bases between them. The CDR3 is 17 residues long. Germline CDR1 is SGDLS and CDR2 is YYNGEE. The CDR3 here is CASSVPVGELDTGELFF. As DNA, the CDR3 is TGTGCCAGCAGCGTACCCGTAGGGGAGCTGGACACCGGGGAGCTGTTTTTT.

This clone was seen a handful of times. The chain carries TRBV27 and TRBJ1-5; no firm D call. The CDR3 is 14 residues long. CDR1 and CDR2 (germline): MNHEY, SMNVEV (reference sequence). V lost 5 bases to trimming and J lost 0 bases, with 8 bases between them. The CDR3 region is CASSPSDSNQPQHF. CDR3 DNA sequence: TGTGCCAGCAGTCCCTCAGATAGCAATCAGCCCCAGCATTTT.

The rearrangement links TRBV7-2 to TRBJ2-1; D not certain. The V gene's germline CDR1 is SGHTA and CDR2 FQGNSA. V was pared by 5 bases and J by 6 bases, with 8 bases between. The CDR3 is 12 residues long. The CDR3 DNA follows: TGTGCCAGCAGCCCTCTGTTCAATGAGCAGTTCTTC. Translating it yields CASSPLFNEQFF. Full variable domain (remainder filled in from reference TRBV7-2 and TRBJ2-1): GAGVSQSPSNKVTEKGKDVELRCDPISGHTALYWYRQSLGQGLEFLIYFQGNSAPDKSGLPSDRFSAERTGGSVSTLTIQRTQQEDSAVYLCASSPLFNEQFFGPGTRLTVL.

The V call is TRBV5-1, the J call TRBJ1-1; maybe TRBD1 (6 bases). The CDR3 runs 16 residues. V lost 1 base to trimming and J lost 0 bases, with 13 bases between them. The V gene's germline CDR1 is SGHRS and CDR2 YFSETQ. This CDR3 is CASSLSTRGLNTEAFF. The CDR3 DNA is TGCGCCAGCAGCTTGTCCACCAGGGGATTGAACACTGAAGCTTTCTTT.

The rearrangement joins TRBV11-2 to TRBJ2-7; D possibly corresponds to TRBD1 (6 bases). Germline V gene data show CDR1 as SGHAT and CDR2 as FQNNGV. The V end was cut by 0 bases, the J end by 4 bases, with 13 bases between. The CDR3 is made up of 15 amino acids. CDR3 sequence (DNA): TGTGCCAGCAGCTTAGATCGGGGACACTCTTACGAGCAGTACTTC. Translated, it gives CASSLDRGHSYEQYF.

The CDR3 region has the DNA TGTGCCAGTAGTTCAGGGGTCTCCGGCTATAGCAATCAGCCCCAGCATTTT. It yields the protein CASSSGVSGYSNQPQHF. The chain joins TRBV19 to TRBJ1-5; D is perhaps TRBD1 (6 bases). The CDR3 totals 17 residues. Looked up from germline, CDR1 is LNHDA and CDR2 is SQIVND (reference sequence). Trimming took 5 bases from V and 0 from J, leaving 17 bases between them.

The V call is TRBV9, the J call TRBJ1-1, with 8 bases fitting TRBD1. The J segment lost 5 bases and the V segment lost 1 base, leaving 1 base of the junction unmatched. The CDR3 loop spans 13 amino acids. Germline CDR1 reads SGDLS; CDR2 reads YYNGEE. The CDR3 sequence is CASSVQGATEAFF. The CDR3 DNA reads as TGTGCCAGCAGCGTACAGGGGGCGACTGAAGCTTTCTTT.